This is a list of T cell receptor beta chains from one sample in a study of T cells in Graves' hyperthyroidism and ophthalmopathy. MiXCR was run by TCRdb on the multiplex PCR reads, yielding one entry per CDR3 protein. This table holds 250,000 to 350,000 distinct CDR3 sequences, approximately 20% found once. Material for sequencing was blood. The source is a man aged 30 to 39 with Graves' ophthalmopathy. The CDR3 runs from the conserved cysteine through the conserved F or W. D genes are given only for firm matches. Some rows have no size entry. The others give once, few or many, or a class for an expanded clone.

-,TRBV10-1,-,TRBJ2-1,CASSDDSNNEQFF,TGCGCCAGCAGTGACGACAGTAACAATGAGCAGTTCTTC
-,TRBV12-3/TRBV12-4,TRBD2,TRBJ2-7,CASRPGLAGGLPYEQYF,TGTGCCAGCAGACCCGGACTAGCGGGAGGGCTTCCCTACGAGCAGTACTTC
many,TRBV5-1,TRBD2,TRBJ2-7,CASSLTSGMGEQYF,TGCGCCAGCAGCCTTACTAGCGGGATGGGAGAGCAGTACTTC
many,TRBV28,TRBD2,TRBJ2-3,CASSYGTSDTDTQYF,TGTGCCAGCAGTTACGGGACTAGCGACACAGATACGCAGTATTTT
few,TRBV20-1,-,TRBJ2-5,CSALGPQVQETQYF,TGCAGTGCTCTCGGGCCTCAGGTTCAAGAGACCCAGTACTTC
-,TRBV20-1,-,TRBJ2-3,CSVLPSPKGDTQYF,TGCAGTGTTCTGCCCAGCCCCAAGGGAGATACGCAGTATTTT
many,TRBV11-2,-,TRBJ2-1,CASSLRVALSSYNEQFF,TGTGCCAGCAGCCTCAGAGTTGCGTTGAGCTCCTACAATGAGCAGTTCTTC
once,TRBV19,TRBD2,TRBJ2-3,CASSKLAGVRDTDTQYF,TGTGCCAGTAGTAAACTAGCGGGAGTCAGGGACACAGATACGCAGTATTTT
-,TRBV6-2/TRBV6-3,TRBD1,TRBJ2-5,CASSYLGQANQETQYF,TGTGCCAGCAGTTACCTAGGACAGGCAAACCAAGAGACCCAGTACTTC
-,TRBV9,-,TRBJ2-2,CASSVAPGELFF,TGTGCCAGCAGCGTAGCGCCGGGGGAGCTGTTTTTT
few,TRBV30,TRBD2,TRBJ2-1,CAWSATFGGVAGDNEQFF,TGTGCCTGGAGTGCAACCTTCGGAGGGGTAGCGGGAGACAATGAGCAGTTCTTC
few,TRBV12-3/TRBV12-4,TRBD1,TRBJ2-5,CASSQQGAQSRTQYF,TGTGCCAGCAGTCAACAGGGGGCGCAGAGTCGGACCCAGTACTTC
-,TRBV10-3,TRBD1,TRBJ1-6,CAISRDRDNSPLHF,TGTGCCATCAGCCGGGACAGGGATAATTCACCCCTCCACTTT
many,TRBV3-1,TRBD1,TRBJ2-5,CASSLQGHGTETQYF,TGTGCCAGCAGCCTACAGGGGCACGGCACGGAGACCCAGTACTTC
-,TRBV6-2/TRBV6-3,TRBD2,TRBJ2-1,CASSKGTSGSNEQFF,TGTGCCAGCAGTAAAGGGACTAGCGGGAGCAATGAGCAGTTCTTC
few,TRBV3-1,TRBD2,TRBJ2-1,CASSLSLAGVNEQFF,TGTGCCAGCAGCCTCTCGCTAGCGGGAGTCAATGAGCAGTTCTTC
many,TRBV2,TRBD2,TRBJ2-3,CASTAGTSGRGDTQYF,TGTGCCAGCACCGCAGGGACTAGCGGGAGAGGAGATACGCAGTATTTT
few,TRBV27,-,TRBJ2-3,CASSLRGYTDTQYF,TGTGCCAGCAGTTTGAGGGGATACACAGATACGCAGTATTTT
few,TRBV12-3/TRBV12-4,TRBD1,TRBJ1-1,CASSLEGTGSAFF,TGTGCCAGCAGTTTAGAAGGGACAGGGTCCGCTTTCTTT
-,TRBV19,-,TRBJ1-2,CASTLDTAFNYGYTF,TGTGCCAGTACCCTTGACACCGCCTTTAACTATGGCTACACCTTC
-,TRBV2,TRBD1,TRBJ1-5,CASKRDRGGNQPQHF,TGTGCCAGTAAGCGGGACAGGGGGGGGAATCAGCCCCAGCATTTT
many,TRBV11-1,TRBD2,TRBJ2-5,CASSSGLAGGEQETQYF,TGTGCCAGCAGCTCTGGACTAGCGGGAGGGGAACAAGAGACCCAGTACTTC
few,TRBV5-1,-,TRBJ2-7,CASRGGVDPYEQYF,TGCGCCAGCAGGGGAGGCGTCGACCCCTACGAGCAGTACTTC
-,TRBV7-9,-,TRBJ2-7,CASSLANPYEQYF,TGTGCCAGCAGCTTAGCGAACCCCTACGAGCAGTACTTC
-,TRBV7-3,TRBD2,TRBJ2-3,CASSLIAGAVDTQYF,TGTGCCAGCAGCTTAATAGCGGGAGCAGTAGATACGCAGTATTTT
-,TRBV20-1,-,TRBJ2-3,CSARAWASNWDTDTQYF,TGCAGTGCTAGAGCGTGGGCGTCCAATTGGGATACAGATACGCAGTATTTT
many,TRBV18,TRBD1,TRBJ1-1,CASSPQEQGADTEAFF,TGTGCCAGCTCACCACAGGAACAGGGGGCGGATACTGAAGCTTTCTTT
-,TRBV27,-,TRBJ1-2,CASSFKGTYGYTF,TGTGCCAGCAGTTTCAAAGGGACCTATGGCTACACCTTC
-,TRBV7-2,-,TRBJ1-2,CASSFSVTSNYGYTF,TGTGCCAGCAGCTTTTCGGTGACATCGAACTATGGCTACACCTTC
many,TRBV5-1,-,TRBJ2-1,CASSLGTGGYNEQFF,TGTGCCAGCAGCTTAGGGACCGGCGGGTACAATGAGCAGTTCTTC
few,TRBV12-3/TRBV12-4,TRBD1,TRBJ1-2,CASRTTTGGNYGYTF,TGTGCCAGCAGGACAACGACAGGGGGAAACTATGGCTACACCTTC
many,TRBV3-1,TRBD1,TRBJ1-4,CASSQAGSGQGFEKLFF,TGTGCCAGCAGCCAAGCTGGGTCGGGACAGGGTTTTGAAAAACTGTTTTTT
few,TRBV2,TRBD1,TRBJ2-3,CASSPSGQGTDTQYF,TGTGCCAGCAGTCCATCAGGACAGGGAACAGATACGCAGTATTTT
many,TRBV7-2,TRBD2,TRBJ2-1,CASSWQRGVRDEQFF,TGTGCCAGCAGCTGGCAGCGGGGCGTAAGGGATGAGCAGTTCTTC